This TCR beta chain is drawn from a study of CD8+ T cells in alopecia areata. This clone is a singleton in its sample. RNA extraction and reverse transcription yielded cDNA as sequencing template. Method: immunoSEQ multiplex PCR; TCRdb's copy keeps in-frame clones and lacks some. In the table there are 150,000 to 200,000 clones, roughly 60% of which are singletons. CDR1 and CDR2 (germline): MNHEY, SVGAGI. With V trimmed by 8 bases and J by 2 bases, 9 bases remained unmatched. The CDR3 sequence is 14 residues long. Noted treatment: oral pan-JAK inhibitor, 5-10 mg twice daily. The sequenced sample was CD4+ T cells sorted from blood, obtained at week 24, from a patient treated with tofacitinib. The sequence was obtained from a human donor with alopecia areata. The V gene is TRBV6-5, the J gene TRBJ2-7; TRBD2 agrees at 7 bases. CDR3 in DNA: TGTGCCAGCTCCGGGCGGGGGATTACCTACGAGCAGTACTTC. Encoded protein: CASSGRGITYEQYF.